This TCR beta chain is drawn from a study of beta chain features in type 1 diabetes. Study-wide results and limits: Researchers report that Type 1 diabetes patients had moderately but significantly shorter TCRB CDR3s across all four CD4+ subsets. Short templates might get an advantage during PCR, and this would be equal in patients and controls.

This clone was counted between two and nine times. What it binds is not known. V trimming: 1 base; J trimming: 2 bases; junction bases outside the gene matches: 6. The CDR3 has 16 amino acids. Germline assignment: CDR1 SGHRS and CDR2 YFSETQ. Reverse transcription of all isolated RNA meant that expressed TCRB transcripts were sequenced. Method: immunoSEQ multiplex PCR; TCRdb's copy keeps in-frame clones and lacks some. The table has hundreds of thousands of clones, 15% seen once. The sequenced material came from naive CD4+ T cells from blood. The clonotype comes from a man between 18 and 29 years old with type 1 diabetes. The genes are TRBV5-1 and TRBJ2-3, with TRBD2 matching 8 bases. CDR3 in amino acids: CASSLRTSGITDTQYF. CDR3 nucleotide sequence: TGCGCCAGCAGCTTGCGTACTAGCGGAATCACAGATACGCAGTATTTT. Together with reference TRBV5-1 and TRBJ2-3, the CDR3 gives the full variable domain: KAGVTQTPRYLIKTRGQQVTLSCSPISGHRSVSWYQQTPGQGLQFLFEYFSETQRNKGNFPGRFSGRQFSNSRSEMNVSTLELGDSALYLCASSLRTSGITDTQYFGPGTRLTVL.